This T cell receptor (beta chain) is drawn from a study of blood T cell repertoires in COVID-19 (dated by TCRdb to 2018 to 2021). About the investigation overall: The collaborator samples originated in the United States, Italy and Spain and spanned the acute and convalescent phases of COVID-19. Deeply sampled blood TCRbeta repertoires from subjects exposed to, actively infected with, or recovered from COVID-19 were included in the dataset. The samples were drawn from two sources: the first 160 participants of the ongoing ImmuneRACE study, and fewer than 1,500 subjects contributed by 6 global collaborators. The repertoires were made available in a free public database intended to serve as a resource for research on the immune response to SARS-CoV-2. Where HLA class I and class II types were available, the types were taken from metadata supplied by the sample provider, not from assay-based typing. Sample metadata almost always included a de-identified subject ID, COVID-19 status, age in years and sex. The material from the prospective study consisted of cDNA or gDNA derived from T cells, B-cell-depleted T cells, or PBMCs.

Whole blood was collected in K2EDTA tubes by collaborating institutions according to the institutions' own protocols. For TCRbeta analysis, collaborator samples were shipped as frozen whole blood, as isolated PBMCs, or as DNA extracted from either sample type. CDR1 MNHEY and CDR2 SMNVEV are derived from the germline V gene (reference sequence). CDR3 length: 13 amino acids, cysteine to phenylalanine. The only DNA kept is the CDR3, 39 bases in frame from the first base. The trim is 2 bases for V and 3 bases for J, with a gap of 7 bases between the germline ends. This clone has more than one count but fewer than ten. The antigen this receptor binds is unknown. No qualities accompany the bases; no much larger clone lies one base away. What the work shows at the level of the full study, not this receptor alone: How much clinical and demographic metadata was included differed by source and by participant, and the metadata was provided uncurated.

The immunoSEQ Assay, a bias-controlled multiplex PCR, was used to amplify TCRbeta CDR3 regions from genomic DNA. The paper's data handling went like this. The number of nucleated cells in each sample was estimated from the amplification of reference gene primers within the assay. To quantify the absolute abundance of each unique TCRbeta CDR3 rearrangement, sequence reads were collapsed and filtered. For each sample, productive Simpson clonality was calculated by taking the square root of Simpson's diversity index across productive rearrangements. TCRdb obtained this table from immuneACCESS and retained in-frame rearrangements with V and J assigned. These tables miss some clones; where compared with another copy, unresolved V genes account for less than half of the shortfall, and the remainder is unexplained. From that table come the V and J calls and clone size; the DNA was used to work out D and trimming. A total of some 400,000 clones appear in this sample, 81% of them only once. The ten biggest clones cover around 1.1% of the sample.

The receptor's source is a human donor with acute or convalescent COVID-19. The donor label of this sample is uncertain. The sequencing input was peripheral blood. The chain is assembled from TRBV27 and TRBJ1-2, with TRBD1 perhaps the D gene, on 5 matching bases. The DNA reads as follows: TGTGCCAGCAGTTTAGGGGCATACTATGGCTACACCTTC. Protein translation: CASSLGAYYGYTF.